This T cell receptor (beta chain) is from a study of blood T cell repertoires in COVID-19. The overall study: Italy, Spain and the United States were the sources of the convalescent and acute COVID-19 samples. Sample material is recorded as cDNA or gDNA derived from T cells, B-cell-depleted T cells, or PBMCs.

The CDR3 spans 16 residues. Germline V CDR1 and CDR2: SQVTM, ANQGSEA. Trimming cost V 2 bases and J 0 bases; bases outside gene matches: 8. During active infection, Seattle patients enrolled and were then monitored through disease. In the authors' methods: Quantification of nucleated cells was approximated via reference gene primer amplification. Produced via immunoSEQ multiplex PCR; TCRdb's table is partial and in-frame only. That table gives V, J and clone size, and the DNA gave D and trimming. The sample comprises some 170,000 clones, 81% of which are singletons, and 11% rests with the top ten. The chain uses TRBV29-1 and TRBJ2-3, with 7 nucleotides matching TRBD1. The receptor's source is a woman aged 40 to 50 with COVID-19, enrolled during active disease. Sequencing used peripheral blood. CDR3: CSVENVVTGSTDTQYF. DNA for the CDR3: TGCAGCGTTGAAAATGTGGTGACAGGGAGCACAGATACGCAGTATTTT.